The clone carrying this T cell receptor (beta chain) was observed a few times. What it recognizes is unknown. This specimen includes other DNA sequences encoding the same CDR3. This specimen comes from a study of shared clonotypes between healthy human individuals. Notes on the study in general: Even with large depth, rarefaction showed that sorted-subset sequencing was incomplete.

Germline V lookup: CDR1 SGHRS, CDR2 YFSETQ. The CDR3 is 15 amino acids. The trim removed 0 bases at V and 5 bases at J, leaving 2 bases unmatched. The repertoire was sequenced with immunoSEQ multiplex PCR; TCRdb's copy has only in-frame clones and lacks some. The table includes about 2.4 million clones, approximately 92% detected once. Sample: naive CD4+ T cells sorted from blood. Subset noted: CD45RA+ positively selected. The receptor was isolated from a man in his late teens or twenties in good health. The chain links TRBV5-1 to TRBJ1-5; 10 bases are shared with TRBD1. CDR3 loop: CASSLEGTGDQPQHF. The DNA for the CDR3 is TGCGCCAGCAGCTTGGAGGGGACAGGGGATCAGCCCCAGCATTTT.